Listed below are T cell receptor beta chains from one sample, sequenced in a study of T cell responses to AZD1222 COVID-19 vaccine. Clones were sequenced by immunoSEQ multiplex PCR, and TCRdb holds only the in-frame ones, with some missing. The profile shows some 66,000 clones, approximately 84% of them singletons. Source: peripheral blood, taken on day 0 of AZD1222 vaccination. The receptors come from an adult in good health. Each CDR3 is given with its conserved first and last residue. The D gene is left open where the match is weak. Size is stated for part of the rows, as once, few or many counts, or as a class when the clone is expanded.

j_call	v_call	clone_size	d_call	cdr3_aa	cdr3_nt
TRBJ2-7	TRBV7-9	.	TRBD1	CASSSRQGSYEQYF	TGTGCCAGCAGCTCAAGACAGGGATCCTACGAGCAGTACTTC
TRBJ1-6	TRBV28	.	.	CASSLTLHF	TGTGCCAGCAGTTTAACCCTCCACTTT
TRBJ1-4	TRBV5-4	.	.	CASSFPGKDEKLFF	TGTGCCAGCAGCTTTCCTGGAAAGGATGAAAAACTGTTTTTT
TRBJ2-5	TRBV18	.	TRBD1	CASSQNRGQETQYF	TGTGCCAGCTCACAGAACAGGGGGCAGGAGACCCAGTACTTC
TRBJ1-2	TRBV5-4	once	TRBD1	CASSPPGQNYGYTF	TGTGCCAGCAGCCCTCCGGGACAGAACTATGGCTACACCTTC
TRBJ1-2	TRBV2	.	.	CASTAAISLGGYTF	TGTGCCAGCACTGCGGCCATATCCTTAGGGGGCTACACCTTC
TRBJ2-1	TRBV6-5	.	.	CASSYRDSGEQFF	TGTGCCAGCAGTTACAGGGACTCCGGTGAGCAGTTCTTC
TRBJ1-2	TRBV6-4	few	.	CASSDQSGGSDGYTF	TGTGCCAGCAGTGACCAGTCGGGAGGGTCGGACGGCTACACCTTC
TRBJ2-7	TRBV10-3	.	TRBD1	CAISESGQGFGEQYF	TGTGCCATCAGTGAATCGGGACAGGGATTCGGCGAGCAGTACTTC
TRBJ1-2	TRBV7-8	.	TRBD1	CASSPGTGFYGYTF	TGTGCCAGCAGCCCCGGGACAGGGTTTTATGGCTACACCTTC
TRBJ2-4	TRBV27	.	.	CASKREGVPNIQYF	TGTGCCAGCAAGAGGGAGGGGGTCCCAAACATTCAGTACTTC
TRBJ2-5	TRBV19	.	TRBD2	CASSSSGTSGQETQYF	TGTGCCAGTAGTAGCTCCGGGACTAGCGGCCAAGAGACCCAGTACTTC
TRBJ2-1	TRBV20-1	.	.	CSALMGEQFF	TGCAGTGCTCTCATGGGGGAGCAGTTCTTC
TRBJ1-1	TRBV5-1	.	TRBD1	CASSLQGAKTEAFF	TGCGCCAGCAGCTTACAGGGGGCGAAGACTGAAGCTTTCTTT
TRBJ2-3	TRBV5-1	.	TRBD1	CASSQTGLSTDTQYF	TGCGCCAGCAGCCAGACAGGGCTTAGCACAGATACGCAGTATTTT
TRBJ2-1	TRBV7-3	.	.	CASSLRGGQYNEQFF	TGTGCCAGCAGCTTAAGGGGGGGACAGTACAATGAGCAGTTCTTC
TRBJ1-3	TRBV3-1/TRBV3-2	.	.	CASSQDGGALSGNTIYF	TGTGCCAGCAGCCAAGACGGGGGAGCCCTCTCTGGAAACACCATATATTTT
TRBJ2-7	TRBV21-1	.	.	CASSKVVTSGRDSYEQYF	TGTGCCAGCAGCAAAGTAGTAACTAGCGGGAGGGACTCCTACGAGCAGTACTTC
TRBJ1-5	TRBV27	.	.	CASRAIGADYSNQPQHF	TGTGCCAGCAGGGCCATCGGGGCAGACTATAGCAATCAGCCCCAGCATTTT
TRBJ1-3	TRBV3-1/TRBV3-2	.	.	CASSPVSGRLSSGNTIYF	TGTGCCAGCAGCCCGGTAAGTGGGCGGCTGAGCTCTGGAAACACCATATATTTT
TRBJ2-3	TRBV11-3	.	TRBD2	CASSRGLAGGNTDTQYF	TGTGCCAGCAGCCGCGGACTAGCGGGGGGGAACACAGATACGCAGTATTTT
TRBJ2-5	TRBV28	.	TRBD2	CASSAPGGRRQETQYF	TGTGCCAGCAGCGCCCCGGGGGGGAGGCGCCAAGAGACCCAGTACTTC
TRBJ2-1	TRBV20-1	.	.	CSANEGPAYEQFF	TGCAGTGCTAATGAGGGGCCGGCCTATGAGCAGTTCTTC
TRBJ2-1	TRBV3-1/TRBV3-2	.	.	CASSHLHNEQFF	TGTGCCAGCAGCCATCTACACAATGAGCAGTTCTTC
TRBJ1-6	TRBV3-1/TRBV3-2	once	.	CASSQRSWYSNSPLHF	TGTGCCAGCAGCCAACGTAGCTGGTACAGCAATTCACCCCTCCACTTT
TRBJ1-1	TRBV19	.	.	CASSILEGGSWNTEAFF	TGTGCCAGTAGTATCCTCGAAGGAGGGAGCTGGAACACTGAAGCTTTCTTT
TRBJ1-5	TRBV5-6	.	.	CASHRGNQPQHF	TGTGCCAGCCACAGGGGCAATCAGCCCCAGCATTTT
TRBJ1-4	TRBV5-1	.	.	CASSSDGGADEKLFF	TGCGCCAGCAGCTCAGACGGAGGGGCGGATGAAAAACTGTTTTTT
TRBJ1-3	TRBV30	few	TRBD1	CAWSAGGSGNTIYF	TGTGCCTGGAGTGCAGGGGGCTCTGGAAACACCATATATTTT
TRBJ2-2	TRBV11-3	once	.	CASSPGTPNGELFF	TGTGCCAGCAGCCCCGGTACGCCTAACGGGGAGCTGTTTTTT